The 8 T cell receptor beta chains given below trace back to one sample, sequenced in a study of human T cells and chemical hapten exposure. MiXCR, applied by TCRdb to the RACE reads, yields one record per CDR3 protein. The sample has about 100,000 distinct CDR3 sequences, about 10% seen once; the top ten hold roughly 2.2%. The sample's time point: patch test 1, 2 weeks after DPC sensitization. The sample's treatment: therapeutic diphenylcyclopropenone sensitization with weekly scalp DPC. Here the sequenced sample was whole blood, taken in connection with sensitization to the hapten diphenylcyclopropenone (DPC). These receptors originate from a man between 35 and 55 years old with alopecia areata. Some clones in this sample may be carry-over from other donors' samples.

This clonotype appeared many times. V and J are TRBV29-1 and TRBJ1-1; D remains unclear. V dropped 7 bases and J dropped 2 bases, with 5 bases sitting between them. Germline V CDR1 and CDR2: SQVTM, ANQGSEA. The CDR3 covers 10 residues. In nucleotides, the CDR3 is TGCAGCGCCGGTAACACTGAAGCTTTCTTT. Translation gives CSAGNTEAFF.

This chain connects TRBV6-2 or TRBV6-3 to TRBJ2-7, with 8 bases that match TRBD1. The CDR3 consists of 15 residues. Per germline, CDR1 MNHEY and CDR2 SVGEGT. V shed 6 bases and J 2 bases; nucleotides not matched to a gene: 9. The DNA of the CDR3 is TGTGCCAGCAGCTCTGACAGGGGAGCCCCCTACGAGCAGTACTTC. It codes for CASSSDRGAPYEQYF.

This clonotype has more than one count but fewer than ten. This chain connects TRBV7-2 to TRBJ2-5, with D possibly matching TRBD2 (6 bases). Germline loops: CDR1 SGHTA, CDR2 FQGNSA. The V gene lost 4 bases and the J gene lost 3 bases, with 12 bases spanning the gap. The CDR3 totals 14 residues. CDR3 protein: CASSSGTGKETQYF. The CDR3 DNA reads TGTGCCAGCAGCTCGGGGACTGGAAAAGAGACCCAGTACTTC.

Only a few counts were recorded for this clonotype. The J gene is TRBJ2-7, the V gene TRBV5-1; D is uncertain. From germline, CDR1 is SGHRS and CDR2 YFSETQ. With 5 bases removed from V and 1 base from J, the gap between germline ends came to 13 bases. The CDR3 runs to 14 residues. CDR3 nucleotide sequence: TGCGCCAGCAGAACCGGGTTGGCGTCCTACGAGCAGTACGTC. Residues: CASRTGLASYEQYV.

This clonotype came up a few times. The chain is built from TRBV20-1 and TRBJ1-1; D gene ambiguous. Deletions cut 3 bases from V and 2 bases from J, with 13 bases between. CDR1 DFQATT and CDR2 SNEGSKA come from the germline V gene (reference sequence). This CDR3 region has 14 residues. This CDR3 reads CSASPLSSNTEAFF. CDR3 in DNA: TGCAGTGCTAGTCCCCTCTCTAGTAACACTGAAGCTTTCTTT.

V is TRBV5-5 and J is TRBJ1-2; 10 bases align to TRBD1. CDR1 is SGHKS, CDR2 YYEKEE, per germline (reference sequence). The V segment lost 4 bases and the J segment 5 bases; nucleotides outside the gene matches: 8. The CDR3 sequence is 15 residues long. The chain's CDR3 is CASSLSDRGPYGYTF. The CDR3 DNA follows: TGTGCCAGCAGCCTGAGCGACAGGGGGCCGTATGGCTACACCTTC.

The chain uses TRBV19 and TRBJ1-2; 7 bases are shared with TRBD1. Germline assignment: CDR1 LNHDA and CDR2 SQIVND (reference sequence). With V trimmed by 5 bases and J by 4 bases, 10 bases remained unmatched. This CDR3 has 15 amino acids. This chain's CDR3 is CASSGGDSVFYGYTF. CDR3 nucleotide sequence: TGTGCCAGTAGTGGGGGGGACAGCGTTTTCTATGGCTACACCTTC.

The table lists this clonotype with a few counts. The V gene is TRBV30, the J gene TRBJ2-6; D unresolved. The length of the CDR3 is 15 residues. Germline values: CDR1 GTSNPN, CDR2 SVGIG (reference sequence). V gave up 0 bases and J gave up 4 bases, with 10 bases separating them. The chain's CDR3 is CAWSVGQNGANVLTF. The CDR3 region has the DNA TGTGCCTGGAGTGTAGGTCAAAACGGGGCCAACGTCCTGACTTTC. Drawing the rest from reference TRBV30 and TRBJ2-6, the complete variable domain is SQTIHQWPATLVQPVGSPLSLECTVEGTSNPNLYWYRQAAGRGLQLLFYSVGIGQISSEVPQNLSASRPQDRQFILSSKKLLLSDSGFYLCAWSVGQNGANVLTFGAGSRLTVL.